This T cell receptor beta chain was found in a study of CD8+ T cells in alopecia areata. Study overall: Twice daily, treated patients received 5 to 10 mg of oral tofacitinib. General study points: Under tofacitinib, numerous expanded lesional clonotypes remained detectable in scalp and blood. Resident alphabeta T cells of normal skin are also sequenced in scalp samples.

Treatment noted: oral pan-JAK inhibitor, 5-10 mg twice daily. Extracted RNA was reverse transcribed, and the resulting cDNA served as sequencing template. Produced via immunoSEQ multiplex PCR; TCRdb's table is partial and in-frame only. The repertoire holds 150,000 to 200,000 clones, with about 71% as singletons. Concerning this clone: Its antigen is not known. The same CDR3 arises from other DNA sequences in this sample as well.

The sequenced sample was CD4+ T cells sorted from blood, obtained at week 4, from a patient treated with tofacitinib. The TCR sequence derives from a human donor with alopecia areata.

CDR3: CASSVAGMNTEAFF. CDR3 in DNA: TGTGCCAGCAGCGTAGCAGGTATGAACACTGAAGCTTTCTTT. The V call is TRBV9, the J call TRBJ1-1; D gene uncertain. This CDR3 has 14 residues. V was cut by 0 bases and J by 0 bases, with 6 bases left in between. The germline gives CDR1 SGDLS, CDR2 YYNGEE. Drawing the rest from reference TRBV9 and TRBJ1-1, the complete variable domain is DSGVTQTPKHLITATGQRVTLRCSPRSGDLSVYWYQQSLDQGLQFLIQYYNGEERAKGNILERFSAQQFPDLHSELNLSSLELGDSALYFCASSVAGMNTEAFFGQGTRLTVV.